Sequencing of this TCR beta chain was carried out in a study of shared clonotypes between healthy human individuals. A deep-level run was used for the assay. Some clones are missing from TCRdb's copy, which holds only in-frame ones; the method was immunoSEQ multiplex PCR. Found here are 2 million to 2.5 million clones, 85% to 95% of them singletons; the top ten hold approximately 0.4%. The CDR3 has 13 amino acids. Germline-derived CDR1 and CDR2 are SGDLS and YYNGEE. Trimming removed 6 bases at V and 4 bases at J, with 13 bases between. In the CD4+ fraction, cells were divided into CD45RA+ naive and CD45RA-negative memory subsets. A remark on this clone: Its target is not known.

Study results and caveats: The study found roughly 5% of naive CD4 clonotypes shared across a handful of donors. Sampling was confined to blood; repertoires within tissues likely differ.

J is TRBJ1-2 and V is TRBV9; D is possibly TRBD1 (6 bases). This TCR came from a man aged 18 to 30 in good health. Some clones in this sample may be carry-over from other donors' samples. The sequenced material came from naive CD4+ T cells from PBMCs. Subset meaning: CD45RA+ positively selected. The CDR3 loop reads CASTTGGRYGYTF. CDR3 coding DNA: TGTGCCAGCACAACGGGGGGGCGCTATGGCTACACCTTC.